The rows below give T cell receptor beta chains drawn from one sample of a study of T cell responses to AZD1222 COVID-19 vaccine. Clones were sequenced by immunoSEQ multiplex PCR, and TCRdb holds only the in-frame ones, with some missing. This sample has fewer than 100,000 clones, with over 85% found just once. The source material was peripheral blood, sampled on day 0 of AZD1222 vaccination. These receptors came from an adult in good health. CDR3s include the opening cysteine and the closing phenylalanine or tryptophan. The order of the fields is J gene, clone size, V gene, CDR3 length, D gene, CDR3 protein, CDR3 DNA. The D gene is left open where the match is weak. Where a row states a size, it is once, few, many or the class of an expanded clone; other rows omit it.

>TRBJ1-6|-|TRBV6-6|12|-
CASSPVNSPLHF
TGTGCCAGCAGCCCAGTTAATTCACCCCTCCACTTT
>TRBJ1-5|-|TRBV30|14|-
CAWSGGGGNQPQHF
TGTGCCTGGAGTGGAGGGGGAGGGAATCAGCCCCAGCATTTT
>TRBJ2-7|few|TRBV6-5|14|-
CASSLLQGTHEQYF
TGTGCCAGCAGCCTCCTACAGGGTACCCACGAGCAGTACTTC
>TRBJ1-2|few|TRBV21-1|15|-
CAPLDSPSRRYGYTF
TGTGCCCCCCTTGATTCGCCGTCCCGGAGATATGGCTACACCTTC
>TRBJ1-5|-|TRBV2|15|-
CASSERQTINQPQHF
TGTGCCAGCAGTGAAAGGCAGACGATCAATCAGCCCCAGCATTTT
>TRBJ2-2|-|TRBV5-6|16|TRBD2
CASSWGTGGFPRELFF
TGTGCCAGCAGCTGGGGGACGGGGGGTTTTCCCAGGGAGCTGTTTTTT
>TRBJ2-5|-|TRBV5-4|17|-
CASSLGGGLLAQETQYF
TGTGCCAGCAGCTTGGGCGGCGGACTCTTGGCCCAAGAGACCCAGTACTTC
>TRBJ2-7|few|TRBV27|13|TRBD1
CASRGTGEVEQYF
TGTGCCAGCAGGGGGACAGGGGAGGTCGAGCAGTACTTC
>TRBJ2-2|-|TRBV10-3|15|-
CAISARGDFAGELFF
TGTGCCATCAGTGCTAGGGGGGATTTTGCCGGGGAGCTGTTTTTT
>TRBJ2-1|-|TRBV30|18|-
CAWSVPSGGTSSYNEQFF
TGTGCCTGGAGTGTTCCCTCCGGCGGGACCAGCTCCTACAATGAGCAGTTCTTC
>TRBJ1-1|-|TRBV30|14|TRBD1
CAWGTGRVSAEAFF
TGTGCCTGGGGGACAGGTCGGGTGTCGGCTGAAGCTTTCTTT
>TRBJ2-1|-|TRBV11-3|16|TRBD2
CASSPGLAGGASEQFF
TGTGCCAGCAGCCCCGGACTAGCGGGGGGGGCAAGTGAGCAGTTCTTC
>TRBJ1-5|-|TRBV12-3/TRBV12-4|13|-
CASSLAVGGTQHF
TGTGCCAGCAGTTTAGCGGTCGGGGGGACCCAGCATTTT
>TRBJ2-7|-|TRBV24-1|15|-
CATSDLQGRVHEQYF
TGTGCCACCAGTGATTTGCAGGGGCGCGTCCACGAGCAGTACTTC
>TRBJ2-3|few|TRBV5-1|16|TRBD2
CASSWWSTGGTDTQYF
TGCGCCAGCAGCTGGTGGAGTACGGGGGGAACAGATACGCAGTATTTT
>TRBJ1-2|-|TRBV28|16|TRBD1
CASSLPGQPLSYGYTF
TGTGCCAGCAGTCTCCCGGGACAGCCACTATCCTATGGCTACACCTTC
>TRBJ1-5|-|TRBV18|15|-
CASSQQGIGNQPQHF
TGTGCCAGCTCACAACAGGGAATAGGCAATCAGCCCCAGCATTTT
>TRBJ2-5|-|TRBV18|15|-
CASSPGGSGEETQYF
TGTGCCAGCTCCCCTGGAGGGAGTGGGGAGGAGACCCAGTACTTC
>TRBJ2-3|-|TRBV2|14|-
CASSTRLLADTQYF
TGTGCCAGCTCGACACGTCTTTTGGCAGATACGCAGTATTTT
>TRBJ1-5|-|TRBV21-1|17|-
CASSKVKVIYSNQPQHF
TGTGCCAGCAGCAAAGTGAAAGTAATTTATAGCAATCAGCCCCAGCATTTT
>TRBJ2-7|-|TRBV9|16|TRBD2
CASSVTPSGGHYEQYF
TGTGCCAGCAGCGTAACGCCTAGCGGGGGGCACTACGAGCAGTACTTC
>TRBJ1-2|-|TRBV18|17|-
CASTPRRGELANYGYTF
TGTGCCAGCACTCCTAGGCGGGGAGAGTTAGCTAACTATGGCTACACCTTC
>TRBJ2-3|-|TRBV5-1|15|TRBD2
CASSAGTSGLDTQYF
TGCGCCAGCAGCGCCGGGACTAGCGGTTTAGATACGCAGTATTTT
>TRBJ2-1|-|TRBV4-1|18|TRBD2
CASSQAASGSTANNEQFF
TGCGCCAGCAGCCAAGCAGCTAGCGGGAGTACCGCCAATAACGAGCAGTTCTTC
>TRBJ1-5|-|TRBV6-6|15|TRBD1
CASSWDRGARTPQHF
TGTGCCAGCAGTTGGGACAGGGGGGCGCGAACGCCCCAGCATTTT
>TRBJ2-4|-|TRBV19|15|-
CASRGSHDGKNIQYF
TGTGCCAGTAGGGGTTCACACGACGGCAAAAACATTCAGTACTTC
>TRBJ1-3|-|TRBV7-3|13|-
CASSLGSGNTIYF
TGTGCCAGCAGCTTGGGTTCTGGAAACACCATATATTTT
>TRBJ2-3|-|TRBV9|14|TRBD2
CASSTRTSISTQYF
TGTGCCAGCAGCACACGGACTAGTATTTCTACGCAGTATTTT
>TRBJ1-5|-|TRBV7-2|15|TRBD1
CASSLGTALNQPQHF
TGTGCCAGCAGCCTAGGGACAGCGCTTAATCAGCCCCAGCATTTT
>TRBJ2-5|-|TRBV7-9|15|-
CASSFQTYREETQYF
TGTGCCAGCAGCTTCCAGACCTACAGGGAAGAGACCCAGTACTTC
>TRBJ1-1|-|TRBV7-2|16|-
CASSVDVGIGNTEAFF
TGTGCCAGCAGCGTGGACGTCGGGATTGGGAACACTGAAGCTTTCTTT
>TRBJ2-2|-|TRBV10-3|15|-
CAISESAGNTGELFF
TGTGCCATCAGTGAGTCGGCAGGGAACACCGGGGAGCTGTTTTTT
>TRBJ1-5|few|TRBV18|16|-
CASSPPGVNSNQPQHF
TGTGCCAGCTCACCTCCCGGGGTTAATAGCAATCAGCCCCAGCATTTT
>TRBJ1-6|-|TRBV3-1/TRBV3-2|14|-
CASSQGQANSPLHF
TGTGCCAGCAGCCAAGGGCAGGCCAATTCACCCCTCCACTTT
>TRBJ2-3|-|TRBV7-6|18|TRBD2
CASSLEFSGIGHTDTQYF
TGTGCCAGCAGCTTAGAATTTAGCGGGATCGGACACACAGATACGCAGTATTTT
>TRBJ1-3|-|TRBV21-1|14|-
CASRGTGAGNTIYF
TGTGCCAGCCGAGGGACAGGGGCTGGAAACACCATATATTTT
>TRBJ2-1|-|TRBV19|15|TRBD2
CASSLLAGGGNEQFF
TGTGCCAGTAGTCTCTTAGCGGGGGGAGGTAATGAGCAGTTCTTC
>TRBJ2-4|-|TRBV10-3|14|-
CAISETLAKNIQYF
TGTGCCATCAGTGAAACGCTAGCCAAAAACATTCAGTACTTC
>TRBJ2-7|-|TRBV12-3/TRBV12-4|13|TRBD2
CASRTSGGSEQYF
TGTGCCAGCAGGACTAGCGGGGGAAGCGAGCAGTACTTC
>TRBJ2-6|-|TRBV9|22|TRBD2
CASSPALGAGGLLRSGANVLTF
TGTGCCAGCAGCCCGGCGTTGGGGGCGGGGGGCCTACTTCGATCTGGGGCCAACGTCCTGACTTTC